This TCR beta chain emerged from a study of T cell responses to AZD1222 COVID-19 vaccine. Across the study: Second-dose recipients at about 4 or about 12 weeks were treated as one pooled group. Study results and limitations: Repertoire samples came only from after the peak T cell response. Donors were mostly white British, more females; clonal diversity possibly underestimated.

About this clone: Its antigen is still unknown.

Some clones are missing from TCRdb's copy, which holds only in-frame ones; the method was immunoSEQ multiplex PCR. This table has roughly 140,000 clones, 88% appearing once. Per germline, CDR1 SGHNT and CDR2 YYREEE (reference sequence). This CDR3 is built from 15 residues. V trimming: 3 bases; J trimming: 4 bases; junction bases outside the gene matches: 10. The TCR originated in an adult in good health. This rearrangement joins TRBV5-4 to TRBJ2-7; 7 positions agree with TRBD1. The input for sequencing was peripheral blood, taken on day 0 of AZD1222 vaccination. The CDR3 protein is CASSSPGTEEYEQYF. The CDR3 nucleotides are TGTGCCAGCAGCTCTCCCGGGACAGAAGAGTACGAGCAGTACTTC.